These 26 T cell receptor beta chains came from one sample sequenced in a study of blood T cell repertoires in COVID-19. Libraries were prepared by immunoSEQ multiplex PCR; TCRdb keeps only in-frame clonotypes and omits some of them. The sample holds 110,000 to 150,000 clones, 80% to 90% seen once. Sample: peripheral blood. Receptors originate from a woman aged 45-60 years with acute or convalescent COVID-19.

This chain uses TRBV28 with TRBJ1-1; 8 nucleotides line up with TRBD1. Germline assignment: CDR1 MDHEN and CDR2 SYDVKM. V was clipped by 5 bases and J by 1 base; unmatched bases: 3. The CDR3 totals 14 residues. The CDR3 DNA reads TGTGCCAGCAGTCCGACAGGGGAGAACACTGAAGCTTTCTTT. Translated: CASSPTGENTEAFF.

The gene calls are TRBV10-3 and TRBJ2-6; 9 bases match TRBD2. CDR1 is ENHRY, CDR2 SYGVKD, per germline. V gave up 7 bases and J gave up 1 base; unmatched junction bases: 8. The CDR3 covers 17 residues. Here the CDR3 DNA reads TGTGCCATCACCTCTAGCGGGATGCCGTCTGGGGCCAACGTCCTGACTTTC. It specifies CAITSSGMPSGANVLTF.

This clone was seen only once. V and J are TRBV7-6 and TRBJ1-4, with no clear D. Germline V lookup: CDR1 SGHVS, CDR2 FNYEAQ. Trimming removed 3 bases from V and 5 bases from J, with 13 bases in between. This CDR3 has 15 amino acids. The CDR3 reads CASSFLGVTNEKLFF. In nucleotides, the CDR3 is TGTGCCAGCAGCTTCCTCGGGGTGACAAATGAAAAACTGTTTTTT.

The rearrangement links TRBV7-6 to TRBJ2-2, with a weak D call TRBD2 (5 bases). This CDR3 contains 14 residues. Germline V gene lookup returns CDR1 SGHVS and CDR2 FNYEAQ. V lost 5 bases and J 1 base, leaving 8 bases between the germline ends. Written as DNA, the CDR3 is TGTGCCAGCAGCCCCGGACTGAACACCGGGGAGCTGTTTTTT. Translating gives CASSPGLNTGELFF.

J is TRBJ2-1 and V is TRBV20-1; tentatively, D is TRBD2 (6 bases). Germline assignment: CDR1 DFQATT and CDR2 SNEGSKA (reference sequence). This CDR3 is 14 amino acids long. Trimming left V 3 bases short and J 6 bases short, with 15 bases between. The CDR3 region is CSASLAWRGNEQFF. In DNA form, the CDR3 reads TGCAGTGCTAGTTTGGCATGGAGGGGCAATGAGCAGTTCTTC.

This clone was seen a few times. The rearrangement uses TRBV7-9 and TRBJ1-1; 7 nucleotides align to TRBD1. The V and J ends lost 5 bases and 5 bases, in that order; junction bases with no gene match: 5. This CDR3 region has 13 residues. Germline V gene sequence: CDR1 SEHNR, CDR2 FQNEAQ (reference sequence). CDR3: CASSRQGYTEAFF. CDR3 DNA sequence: TGTGCCAGCAGCAGACAGGGATATACTGAAGCTTTCTTT.

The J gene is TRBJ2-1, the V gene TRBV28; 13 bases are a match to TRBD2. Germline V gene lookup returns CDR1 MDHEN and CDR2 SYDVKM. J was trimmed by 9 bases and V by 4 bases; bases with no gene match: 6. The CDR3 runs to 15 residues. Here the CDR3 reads CASSSGTSGTGEQFF. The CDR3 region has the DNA TGTGCCAGCAGTTCCGGGACTAGCGGGACGGGTGAGCAGTTCTTC. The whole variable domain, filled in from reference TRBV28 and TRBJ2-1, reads DVKVTQSSRYLVKRTGEKVFLECVQDMDHENMFWYRQDPGLGLRLIYFSYDVKMKEKGDIPEGYSVSREKKERFSLILESASTNQTSMYLCASSSGTSGTGEQFFGPGTRLTVL.

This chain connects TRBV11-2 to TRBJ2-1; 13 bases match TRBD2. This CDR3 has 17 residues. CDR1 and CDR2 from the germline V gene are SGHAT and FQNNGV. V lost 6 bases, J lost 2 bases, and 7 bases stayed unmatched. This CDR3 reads CASRRTSGSVAYNEQFF. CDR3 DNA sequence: TGTGCCAGCAGACGGACTAGCGGGAGTGTCGCCTACAATGAGCAGTTCTTC.

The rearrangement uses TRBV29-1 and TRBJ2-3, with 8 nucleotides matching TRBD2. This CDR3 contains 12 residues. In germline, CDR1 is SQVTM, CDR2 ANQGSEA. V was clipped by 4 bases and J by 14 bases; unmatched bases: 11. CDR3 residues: CSVVPPAGESYF. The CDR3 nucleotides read TGCAGCGTTGTCCCCCCAGCGGGAGAATCGTATTTT.

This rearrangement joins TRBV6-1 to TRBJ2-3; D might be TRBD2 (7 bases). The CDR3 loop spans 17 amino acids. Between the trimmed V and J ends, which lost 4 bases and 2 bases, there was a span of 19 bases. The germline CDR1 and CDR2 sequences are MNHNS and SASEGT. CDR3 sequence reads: CASSARRGALHTDTQYF. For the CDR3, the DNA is TGTGCCAGCAGTGCCCGACGGGGGGCCCTTCACACAGATACGCAGTATTTT.

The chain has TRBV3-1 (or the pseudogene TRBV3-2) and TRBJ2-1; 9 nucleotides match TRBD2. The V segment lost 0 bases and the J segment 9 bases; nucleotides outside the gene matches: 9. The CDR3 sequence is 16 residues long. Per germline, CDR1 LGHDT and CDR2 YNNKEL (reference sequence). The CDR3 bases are TGTGCCAGCAGCCAAGATCGGCGCGGGAGGGGTGGTGAGCAGTTCTTC. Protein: CASSQDRRGRGGEQFF.

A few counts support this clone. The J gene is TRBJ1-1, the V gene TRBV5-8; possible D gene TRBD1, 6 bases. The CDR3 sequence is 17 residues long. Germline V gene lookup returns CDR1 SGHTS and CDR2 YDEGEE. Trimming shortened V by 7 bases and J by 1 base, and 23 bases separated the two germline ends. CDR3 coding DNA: TGTGCCAGCGGCACCGCAGGGACACCCTGGGGGAACACTGAAGCTTTCTTT. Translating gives CASGTAGTPWGNTEAFF. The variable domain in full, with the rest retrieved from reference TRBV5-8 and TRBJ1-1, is EAGVTQSPTHLIKTRGQQATLRCSPISGHTSVYWYQQALGLGLQFLLWYDEGEERNRGNFPPRFSGRQFPNYSSELNVNALELEDSALYLCASGTAGTPWGNTEAFFGQGTRLTVV.

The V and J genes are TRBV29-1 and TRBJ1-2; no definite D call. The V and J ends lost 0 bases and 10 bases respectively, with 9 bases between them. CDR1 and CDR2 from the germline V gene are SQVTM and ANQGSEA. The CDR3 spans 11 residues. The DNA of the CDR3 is TGCAGCGTTGAAGATAGATTAGTCTACACCTTC. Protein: CSVEDRLVYTF.

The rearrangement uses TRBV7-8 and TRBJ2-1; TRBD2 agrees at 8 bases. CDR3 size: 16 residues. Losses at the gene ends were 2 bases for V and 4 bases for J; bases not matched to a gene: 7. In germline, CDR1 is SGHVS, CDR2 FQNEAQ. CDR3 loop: CASSLIELAAYNEQFF. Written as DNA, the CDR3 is TGTGCCAGCAGCTTAATCGAACTAGCGGCTTACAATGAGCAGTTCTTC.

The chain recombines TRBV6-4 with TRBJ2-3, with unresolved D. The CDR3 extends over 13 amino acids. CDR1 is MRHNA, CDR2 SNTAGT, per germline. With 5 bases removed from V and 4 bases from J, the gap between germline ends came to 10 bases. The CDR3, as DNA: TGTGCCAGCAGTCCCCGCTATCCAGATACGCAGTATTTT. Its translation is CASSPRYPDTQYF.

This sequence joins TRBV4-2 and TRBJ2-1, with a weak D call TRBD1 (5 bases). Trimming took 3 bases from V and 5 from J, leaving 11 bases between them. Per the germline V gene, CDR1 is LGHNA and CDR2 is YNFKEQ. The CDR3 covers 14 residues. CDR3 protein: CASSHQQENNEQFF. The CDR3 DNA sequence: TGTGCCAGCAGCCATCAACAGGAGAACAATGAGCAGTTCTTC.

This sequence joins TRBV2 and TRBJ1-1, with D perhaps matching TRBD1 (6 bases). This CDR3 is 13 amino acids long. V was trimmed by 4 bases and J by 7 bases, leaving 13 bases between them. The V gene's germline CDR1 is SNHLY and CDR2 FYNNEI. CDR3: CASSAQGYGEAFF. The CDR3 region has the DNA TGTGCCAGCAGTGCTCAGGGGTACGGTGAAGCTTTCTTT.

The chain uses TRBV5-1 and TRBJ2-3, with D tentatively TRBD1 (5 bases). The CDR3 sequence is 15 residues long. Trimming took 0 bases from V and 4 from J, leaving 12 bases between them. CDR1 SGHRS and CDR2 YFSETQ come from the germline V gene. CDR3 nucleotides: TGCGCCAGCAGCTTGGCAGGGTCGTGGGCAGATACGCAGTATTTT. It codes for CASSLAGSWADTQYF.

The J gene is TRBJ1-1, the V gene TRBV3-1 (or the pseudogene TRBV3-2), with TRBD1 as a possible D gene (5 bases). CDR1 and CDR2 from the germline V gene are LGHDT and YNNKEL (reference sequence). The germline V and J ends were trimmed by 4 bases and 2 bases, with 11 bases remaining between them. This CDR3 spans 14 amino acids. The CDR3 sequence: CASSLTGFNTEAFF. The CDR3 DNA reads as TGTGCCAGCAGCCTTACAGGATTCAACACTGAAGCTTTCTTT.

The CDR3 loop reads CASSQGTTFSYNEQFF. CDR3 coding DNA: TGTGCCAGCAGCCAAGGAACGACTTTCTCCTACAATGAGCAGTTCTTC. V usage is TRBV3-1 (or the pseudogene TRBV3-2) and J usage is TRBJ2-1, with D unclear. From germline, CDR1 is LGHDT and CDR2 YNNKEL (reference sequence). Trimming took 1 base from V and 0 from J, leaving 10 bases between them. CDR3 length equals 16 residues.

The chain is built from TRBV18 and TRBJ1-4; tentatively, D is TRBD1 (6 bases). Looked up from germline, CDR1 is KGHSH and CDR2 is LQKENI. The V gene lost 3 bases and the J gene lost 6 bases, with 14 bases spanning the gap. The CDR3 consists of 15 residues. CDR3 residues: CASSPGGGADEKLFF. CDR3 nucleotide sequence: TGTGCCAGCTCACCTGGCGGGGGCGCGGATGAAAAACTGTTTTTT.

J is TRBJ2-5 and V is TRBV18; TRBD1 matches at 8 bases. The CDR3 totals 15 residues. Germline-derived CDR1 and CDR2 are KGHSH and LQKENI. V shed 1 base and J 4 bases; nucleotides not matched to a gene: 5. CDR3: CASSPRTGWGETQYF. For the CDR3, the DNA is TGTGCCAGCTCACCACGGACAGGGTGGGGAGAGACCCAGTACTTC.

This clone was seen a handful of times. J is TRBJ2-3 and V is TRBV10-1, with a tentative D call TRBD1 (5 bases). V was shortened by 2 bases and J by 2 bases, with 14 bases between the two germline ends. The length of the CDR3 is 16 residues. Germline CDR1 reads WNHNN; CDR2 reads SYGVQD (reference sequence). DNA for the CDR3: TGCGCCAGCAGTGAGACAGGACACGGACACACAGATACGCAGTATTTT. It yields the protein CASSETGHGHTDTQYF.

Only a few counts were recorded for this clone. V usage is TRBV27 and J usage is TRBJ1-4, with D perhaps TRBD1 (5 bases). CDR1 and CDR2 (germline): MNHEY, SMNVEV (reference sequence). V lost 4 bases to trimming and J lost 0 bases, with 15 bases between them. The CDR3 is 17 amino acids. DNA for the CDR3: TGTGCCAGCAGTTACCTCCACGACAGTGCAACTAATGAAAAACTGTTTTTT. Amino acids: CASSYLHDSATNEKLFF.

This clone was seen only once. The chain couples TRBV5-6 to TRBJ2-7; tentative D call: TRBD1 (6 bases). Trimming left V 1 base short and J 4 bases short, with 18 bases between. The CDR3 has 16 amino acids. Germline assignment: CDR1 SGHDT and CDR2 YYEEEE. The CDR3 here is CASSLLQGYLLYEQYF. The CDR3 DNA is TGTGCCAGCAGCTTGCTACAGGGTTATTTGTTATACGAGCAGTACTTC.

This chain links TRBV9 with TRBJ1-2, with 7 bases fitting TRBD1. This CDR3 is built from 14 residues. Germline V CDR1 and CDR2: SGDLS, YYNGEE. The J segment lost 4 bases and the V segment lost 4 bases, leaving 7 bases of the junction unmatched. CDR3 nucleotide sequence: TGTGCCAGCAGCCTCGGGACAGTCAGCTATGGCTACACCTTC. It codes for CASSLGTVSYGYTF. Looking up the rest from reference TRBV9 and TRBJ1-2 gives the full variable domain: DSGVTQTPKHLITATGQRVTLRCSPRSGDLSVYWYQQSLDQGLQFLIQYYNGEERAKGNILERFSAQQFPDLHSELNLSSLELGDSALYFCASSLGTVSYGYTFGSGTRLTVV.